Sequencing of this T cell receptor (beta chain) was carried out in a study of blood T cells in healthy people across ages. Using a J-beta primer mix together with a sample-barcoded 5' primer, a second PCR was run for about 6 to 11 cycles. TCRdb re-analysed the 5' RACE reads in MiXCR, keeping a single row per CDR3 protein. The sample has around 400,000 distinct CDR3 sequences, 45% to 65% seen once. The CDR3 spans 15 residues. Germline V gene data show CDR1 as SGHTA and CDR2 as FQGNSA. V was clipped by 5 bases and J by 9 bases, with 20 bases between them. The amount of total RNA extracted per sample was at least 5.5 micrograms.

The sample comprised blood. This receptor was obtained from a man in his 60s in good health. The chain has TRBV7-2 and TRBJ2-1; D unresolved. CDR3 DNA: TGTGCCAGCAGCCCCCGGGTCATCTTGGGCAGTGAGCAGTTCTTC. It yields the protein CASSPRVILGSEQFF.